This T cell receptor beta chain was captured by sequencing in a study of blood T cells in healthy people across ages. V was shortened by 3 bases and J by 2 bases, with 14 bases between the two germline ends. The CDR3 extends over 14 amino acids. Germline loops: CDR1 DFQATT, CDR2 SNEGSKA (reference sequence). Sample-barcoded 5' priming and a J-beta primer mix drove a second PCR of roughly 6 to 12 cycles. In TCRdb, the 5' RACE reads were re-called with MiXCR into one record per CDR3 protein. In the table there are about 1.8 million distinct CDR3 sequences, around 48% of which are singletons. Every sample had a minimum of 6.5 million PBMCs isolated.

V gene TRBV20-1 combines with J gene TRBJ2-7; D gene unclear. Sequencing used blood. This TCR was sampled from a woman between 40 and 50 years old in good health. Here the CDR3 DNA reads TGCAGTGCTAGGCTGCCGAACAGCCCCTACGAGCAGTACTTC. Translating gives CSARLPNSPYEQYF.